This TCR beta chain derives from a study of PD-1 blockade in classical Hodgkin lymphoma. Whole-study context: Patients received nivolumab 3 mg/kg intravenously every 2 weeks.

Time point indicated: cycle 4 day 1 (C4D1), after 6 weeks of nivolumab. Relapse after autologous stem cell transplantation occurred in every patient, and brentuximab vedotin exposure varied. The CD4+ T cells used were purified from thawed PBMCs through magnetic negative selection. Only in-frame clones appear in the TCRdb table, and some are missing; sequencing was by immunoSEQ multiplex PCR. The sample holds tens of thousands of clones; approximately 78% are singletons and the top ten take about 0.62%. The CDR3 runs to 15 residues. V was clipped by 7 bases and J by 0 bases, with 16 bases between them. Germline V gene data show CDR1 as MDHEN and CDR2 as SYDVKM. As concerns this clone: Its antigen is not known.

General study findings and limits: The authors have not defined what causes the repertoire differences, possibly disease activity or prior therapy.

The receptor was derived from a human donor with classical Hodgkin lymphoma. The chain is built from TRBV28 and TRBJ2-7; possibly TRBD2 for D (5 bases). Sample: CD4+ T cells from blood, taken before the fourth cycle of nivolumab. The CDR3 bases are TGTGCCAGCATAGCGTCGTCCCTAAGCTCCTACGAGCAGTACTTC. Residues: CASIASSLSSYEQYF.